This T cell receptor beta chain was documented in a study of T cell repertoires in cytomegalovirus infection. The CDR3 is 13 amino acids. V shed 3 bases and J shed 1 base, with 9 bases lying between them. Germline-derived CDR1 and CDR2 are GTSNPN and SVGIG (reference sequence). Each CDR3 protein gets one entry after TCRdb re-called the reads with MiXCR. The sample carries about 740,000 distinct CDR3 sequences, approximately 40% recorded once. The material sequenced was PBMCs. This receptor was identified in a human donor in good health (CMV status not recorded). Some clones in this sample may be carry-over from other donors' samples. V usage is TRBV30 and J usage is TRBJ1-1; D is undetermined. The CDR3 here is CAWSGSGNTEAFF. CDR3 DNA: TGTGCCTGGAGCGGGTCCGGGAACACTGAAGCTTTCTTT.